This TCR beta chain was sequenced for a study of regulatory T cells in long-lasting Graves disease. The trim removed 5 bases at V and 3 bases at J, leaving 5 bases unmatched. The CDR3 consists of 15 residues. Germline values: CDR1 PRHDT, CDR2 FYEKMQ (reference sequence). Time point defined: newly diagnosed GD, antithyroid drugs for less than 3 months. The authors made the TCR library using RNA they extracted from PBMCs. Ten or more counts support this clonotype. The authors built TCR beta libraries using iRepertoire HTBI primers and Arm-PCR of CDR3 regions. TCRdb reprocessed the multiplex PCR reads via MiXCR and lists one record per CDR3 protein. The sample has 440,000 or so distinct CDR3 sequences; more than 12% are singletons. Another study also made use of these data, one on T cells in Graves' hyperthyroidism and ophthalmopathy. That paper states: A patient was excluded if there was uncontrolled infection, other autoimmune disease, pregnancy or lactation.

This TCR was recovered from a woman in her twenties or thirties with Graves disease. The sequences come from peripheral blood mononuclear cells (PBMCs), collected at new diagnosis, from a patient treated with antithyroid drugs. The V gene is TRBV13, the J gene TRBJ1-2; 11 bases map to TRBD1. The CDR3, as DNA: TGTGCCAGCAGCCCGCCGGGACAGGGGGACTATGGCTACACCTTC. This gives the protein CASSPPGQGDYGYTF.